The 10 T cell receptor beta chains listed next were all sequenced from one sample in a study of cytomegalovirus exposure and HLA in healthy donors (dated by TCRdb to about 2017). Libraries were prepared through the immunoSEQ multiplex PCR assay. The multiplex PCR relied on a mix of 60 forward primers for TCR Vbeta segments and 13 reverse primers for TCR Jbeta segments. Drawn from immuneACCESS, this table holds only the in-frame rearrangements with V and J called that TCRdb kept. Clones are partly lost; checked studies trace under half to an unresolved V gene and leave the rest unexplained. This sample's table carries 70,000 or so clones. The ten largest clonotypes hold roughly 5% of the sample. Sequencing used PBMCs. The receptors shown here come from a man aged 40-49 years in good health and CMV-seronegative.

The V call is TRBV29-1, the J call TRBJ2-1; D uncertain. The CDR3 is made up of 15 amino acids. V lost 0 bases and J lost 0, with 9 bases in between. Germline CDR1 SQVTM, CDR2 ANQGSEA. CDR3 sequence reads: CSVEDGGISYNEQFF. DNA of the CDR3: TGCAGCGTTGAAGATGGCGGCATCTCCTACAATGAGCAGTTCTTC.

The chain carries TRBV11-2 and TRBJ2-1; 10 nucleotides line up with TRBD2. This CDR3 has 16 residues. Looked up from germline, CDR1 is SGHAT and CDR2 is FQNNGV. V lost 0 bases, J lost 9 bases, and 8 bases stayed unmatched. The chain's CDR3 is CASSLDLASGRGEQFF. CDR3 coding DNA: TGTGCCAGCAGCTTAGATTTGGCTAGCGGGAGAGGTGAGCAGTTCTTC.

The V and J genes are TRBV25-1 and TRBJ1-1, with D possibly TRBD1 on 6 matching bases. The CDR3 length is 12 residues. Trimming cost V 7 bases and J 11 bases, with 17 bases left between them. Germline loops: CDR1 MGHDK, CDR2 SYGVNS. The CDR3 region has the DNA TGTGCCAGCACCCAGGGGCGGTCTTCCGCTTTCTTT. Its protein product is CASTQGRSSAFF.

J is TRBJ2-7 and V is TRBV5-1; D might be TRBD2 (6 bases). V lost 8 bases, J lost 0 bases, and 15 bases lay in between. CDR1 is SGHRS and CDR2 is YFSETQ in the germline V gene. This CDR3 has 14 amino acids. CDR3 nucleotides: TGCGCCAGTATTGGGGGAGGTAGCTCCTACGAGCAGTACTTC. Amino acids: CASIGGGSSYEQYF.

This chain joins TRBV29-1 and TRBJ2-2; tentatively, D is TRBD1 (5 bases). The CDR3 runs to 14 residues. Germline values: CDR1 SQVTM, CDR2 ANQGSEA. V lost 4 bases to trimming and J lost 5 bases, with 14 bases between them. CDR3 nucleotide sequence: TGCAGCGTTGTTGAAGGGGTATGGACCGGGGAGCTGTTTTTT. Its translation: CSVVEGVWTGELFF.

The V gene is TRBV5-1, the J gene TRBJ2-5; 7 nucleotides match TRBD1. The J call may be wrong; the DNA end is better matched by TRBJ2-7. This CDR3 comprises 13 residues. Germline assignment: CDR1 SGHRS and CDR2 YFSETQ. The CDR3 protein is CASSWGTAYEQYF. The CDR3 nucleotides read TGCGCCAGCAGCTGGGGGACAGCCTACGAGCAGTACTTC.

This chain uses TRBV27 with TRBJ1-4; 9 nucleotides align to TRBD1. Unmatched junction bases numbered 12, after V lost 5 bases and J lost 11 bases. The CDR3 sequence is 15 residues long. Germline V gives CDR1 MNHEY, CDR2 SMNVEV (reference sequence). CDR3 sequence (DNA): TGTGCCAGCAGTCCACCGGGACAGGGAATTGAGAAACTGTTTTTT. Residues: CASSPPGQGIEKLFF.

The V and J genes are TRBV28 and TRBJ2-2; D unclear. Trimming took 3 bases from V and 8 from J, leaving 10 bases between them. Looked up from germline, CDR1 is MDHEN and CDR2 is SYDVKM. CDR3 length equals 13 residues. CDR3: CASSLSPMGELFF. The DNA of the CDR3 is TGTGCCAGCAGTTTGTCCCCTATGGGGGAGCTGTTTTTT.

This sequence joins TRBV5-6 and TRBJ2-1, with 7 bases that match TRBD2. This CDR3 is 15 amino acids long. The V gene's germline CDR1 is SGHDT and CDR2 YYEEEE. The V segment lost 4 bases and the J segment 1 base; nucleotides outside the gene matches: 5. In DNA form, the CDR3 reads TGTGCCAGCAGCCGGACTAGTGGGTCCTACAATGAGCAGTTCTTC. Its protein product is CASSRTSGSYNEQFF.

The rearrangement links TRBV5-4 to TRBJ2-2; 15 nucleotides align to TRBD2. The germline V gene encodes CDR1 SGHNT and CDR2 YYREEE (reference sequence). This CDR3 comprises 17 residues. With V trimmed by 2 bases and J by 4 bases, 3 bases remained unmatched. DNA for the CDR3: TGTGCCAGCAGCTTAGGACTAGCGGGGGGGGGCACCGGGGAGCTGTTTTTT. Translating gives CASSLGLAGGGTGELFF. Complete variable domain (other parts from reference TRBV5-4 and TRBJ2-2): ETGVTQSPTHLIKTRGQQVTLRCSSQSGHNTVSWYQQALGQGPQFIFQYYREEENGRGNFPPRFSGLQFPNYSSELNVNALELDDSALYLCASSLGLAGGGTGELFFGEGSRLTVL.